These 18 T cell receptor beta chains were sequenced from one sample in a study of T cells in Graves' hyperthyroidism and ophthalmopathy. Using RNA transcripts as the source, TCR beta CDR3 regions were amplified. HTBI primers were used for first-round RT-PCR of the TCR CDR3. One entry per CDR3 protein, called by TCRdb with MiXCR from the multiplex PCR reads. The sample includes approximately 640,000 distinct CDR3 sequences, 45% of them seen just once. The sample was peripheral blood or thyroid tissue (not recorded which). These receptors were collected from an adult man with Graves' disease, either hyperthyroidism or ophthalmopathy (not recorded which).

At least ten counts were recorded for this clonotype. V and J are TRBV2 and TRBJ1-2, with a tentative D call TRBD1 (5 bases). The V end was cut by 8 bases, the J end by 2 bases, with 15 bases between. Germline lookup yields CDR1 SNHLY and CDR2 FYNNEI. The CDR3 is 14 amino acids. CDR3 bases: TGTGCCAGCGAACCGCCGGGGCAAAACTATGGCTACACCTTC. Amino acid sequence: CASEPPGQNYGYTF.

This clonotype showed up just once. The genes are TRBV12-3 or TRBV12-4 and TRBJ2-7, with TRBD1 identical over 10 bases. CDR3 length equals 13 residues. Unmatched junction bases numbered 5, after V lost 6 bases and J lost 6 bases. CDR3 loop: CASSTGQGTEQYF. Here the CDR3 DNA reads TGTGCCAGCAGCACGGGACAGGGGACCGAGCAGTACTTC.

The CDR3, as DNA: TGTGCCAGCAGTCCTTCCCCCCAATATCAAGGTGAAGCTTTCTTT. Translated: CASSPSPQYQGEAFF. The chain couples TRBV25-1 to TRBJ1-1; D gene unclear. Trimming stripped 5 bases from V and 7 bases from J, with 20 bases between. The CDR3 length is 15 residues. CDR1 and CDR2 from the germline V gene are MGHDK and SYGVNS.

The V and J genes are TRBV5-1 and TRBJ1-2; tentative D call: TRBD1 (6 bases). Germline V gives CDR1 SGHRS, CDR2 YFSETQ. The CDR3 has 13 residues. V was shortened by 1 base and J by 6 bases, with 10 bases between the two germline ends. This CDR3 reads CASSLRGGHGYTF. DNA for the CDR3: TGCGCCAGCAGCTTGAGGGGGGGGCATGGCTACACCTTC.

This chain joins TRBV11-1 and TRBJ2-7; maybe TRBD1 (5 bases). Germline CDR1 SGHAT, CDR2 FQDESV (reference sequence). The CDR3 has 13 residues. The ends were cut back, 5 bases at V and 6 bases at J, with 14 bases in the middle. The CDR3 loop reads CASSAGQICEQYF. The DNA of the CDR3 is TGTGCCAGCAGCGCCGGACAAATCTGCGAGCAGTACTTC.

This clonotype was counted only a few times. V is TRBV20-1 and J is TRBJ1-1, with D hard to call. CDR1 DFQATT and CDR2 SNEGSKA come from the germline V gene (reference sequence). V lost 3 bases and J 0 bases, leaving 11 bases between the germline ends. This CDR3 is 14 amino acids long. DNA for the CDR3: TGCAGTGCTAGCTGGGGAAACATGAACACTGAAGCTTTCTTT. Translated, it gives CSASWGNMNTEAFF.

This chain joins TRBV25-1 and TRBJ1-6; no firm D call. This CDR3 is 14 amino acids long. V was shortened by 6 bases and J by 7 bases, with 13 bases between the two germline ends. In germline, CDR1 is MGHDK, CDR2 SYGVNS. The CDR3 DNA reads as TGTGCCAGCAGAGACCAAGGAGGGAATTCACCCCTCCACTTT. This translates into CASRDQGGNSPLHF. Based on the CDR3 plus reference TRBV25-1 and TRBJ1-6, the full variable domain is EADIYQTPRYLVIGTGKKITLECSQTMGHDKMYWYQQDPGMELHLIHYSYGVNSTEKGDLSSESTVSRIRTEHFPLTLESARPSHTSQYLCASRDQGGNSPLHFGNGTRLTVT.

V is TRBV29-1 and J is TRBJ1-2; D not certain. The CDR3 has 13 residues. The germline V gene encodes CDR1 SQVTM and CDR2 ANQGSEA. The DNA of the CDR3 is TGCAGTGCTAGAGATCTGGCATCGGATGGCTACACCTTC. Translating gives CSARDLASDGYTF.

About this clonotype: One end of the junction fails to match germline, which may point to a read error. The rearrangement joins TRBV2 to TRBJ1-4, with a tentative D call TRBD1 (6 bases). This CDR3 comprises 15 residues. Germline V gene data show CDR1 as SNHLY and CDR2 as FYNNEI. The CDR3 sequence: CASRPNRAPNEKLLF. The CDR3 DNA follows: TGTGCCAGCAGGCCAAACAGGGCACCTAATGAAAAACTGCTTTTT.

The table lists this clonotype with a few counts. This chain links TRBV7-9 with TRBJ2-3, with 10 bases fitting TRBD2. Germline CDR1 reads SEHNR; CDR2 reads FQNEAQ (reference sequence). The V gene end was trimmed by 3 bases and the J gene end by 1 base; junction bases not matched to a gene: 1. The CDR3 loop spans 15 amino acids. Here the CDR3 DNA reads TGTGCCAGCAGCTTGCTAGCGGGAGGCACAGATACGCAGTATTTT. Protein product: CASSLLAGGTDTQYF. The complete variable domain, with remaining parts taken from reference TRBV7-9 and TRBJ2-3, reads DTGVSQNPRHKITKRGQNVTFRCDPISEHNRLYWYRQTLGQGPEFLTYFQNEAQLEKSRLLSDRFSAERPKGSFSTLEIQRTEQGDSAMYLCASSLLAGGTDTQYFGPGTRLTVL.

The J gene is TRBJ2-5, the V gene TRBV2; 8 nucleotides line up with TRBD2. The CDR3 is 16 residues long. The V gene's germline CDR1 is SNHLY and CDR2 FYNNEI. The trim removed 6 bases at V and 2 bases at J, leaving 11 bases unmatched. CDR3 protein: CASSEEDGGGQETQYF. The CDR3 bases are TGTGCCAGCAGCGAGGAGGACGGCGGGGGGCAAGAGACCCAGTACTTC.

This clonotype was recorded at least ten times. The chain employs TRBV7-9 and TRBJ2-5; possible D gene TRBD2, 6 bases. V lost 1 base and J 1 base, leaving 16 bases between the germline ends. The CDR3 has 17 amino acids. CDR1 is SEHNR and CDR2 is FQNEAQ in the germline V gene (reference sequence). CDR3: CASSLGRARIRQETQYF. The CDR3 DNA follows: TGTGCCAGCAGCTTAGGGAGGGCCCGGATTCGCCAAGAGACCCAGTACTTC.

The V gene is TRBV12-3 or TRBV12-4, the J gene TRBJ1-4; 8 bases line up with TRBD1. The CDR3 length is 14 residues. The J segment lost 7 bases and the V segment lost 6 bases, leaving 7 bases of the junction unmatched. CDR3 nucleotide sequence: TGTGCCAGCAGGGAGACAGGGGAACGTGAAAAACTGTTTTTT. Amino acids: CASRETGEREKLFF.

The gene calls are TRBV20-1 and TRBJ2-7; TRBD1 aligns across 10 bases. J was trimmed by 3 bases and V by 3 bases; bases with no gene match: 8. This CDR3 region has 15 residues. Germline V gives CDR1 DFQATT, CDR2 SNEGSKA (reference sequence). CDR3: CSARLPGQGFYEQYF. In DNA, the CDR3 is TGCAGTGCTAGGTTGCCGGGACAGGGGTTCTACGAGCAGTACTTC.

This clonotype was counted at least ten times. The CDR3: CSGVQTNTEAFF. In nucleotides, the CDR3 is TGCAGCGGGGTACAGACCAACACTGAAGCTTTCTTT. The chain carries TRBV29-1 and TRBJ1-1; D is uncertain. Trimming took 7 bases from V and 2 from J, leaving 11 bases between them. CDR3 length: 12 residues. Germline V lookup: CDR1 SQVTM, CDR2 ANQGSEA.

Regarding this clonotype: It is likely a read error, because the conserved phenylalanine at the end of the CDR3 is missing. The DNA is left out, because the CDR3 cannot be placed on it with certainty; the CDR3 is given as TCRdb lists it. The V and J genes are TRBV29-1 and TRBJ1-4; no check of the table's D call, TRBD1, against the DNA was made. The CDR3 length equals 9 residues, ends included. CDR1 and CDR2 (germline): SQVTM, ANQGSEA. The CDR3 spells CSVEEEGAS.

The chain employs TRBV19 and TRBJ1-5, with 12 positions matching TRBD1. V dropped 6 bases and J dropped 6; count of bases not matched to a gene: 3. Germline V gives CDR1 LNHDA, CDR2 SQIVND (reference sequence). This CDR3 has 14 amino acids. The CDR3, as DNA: TGTGCCAGTAGCCCGGGACAGGGGGCTCAGCCCCAGCATTTT. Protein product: CASSPGQGAQPQHF.

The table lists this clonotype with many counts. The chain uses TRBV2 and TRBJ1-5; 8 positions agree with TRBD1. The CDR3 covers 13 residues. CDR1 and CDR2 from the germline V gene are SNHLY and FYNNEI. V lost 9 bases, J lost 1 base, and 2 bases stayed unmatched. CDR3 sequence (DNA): TGTGCCAGTGACAGGGGAAGCAATCAGCCCCAGCATTTT. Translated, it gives CASDRGSNQPQHF.